This TCR beta chain stems from a study of cytomegalovirus exposure and HLA in healthy donors (dated by TCRdb to about 2017). About the full investigation: An earlier analysis of 587 of the donors reported 276 Gb of sequence data and some 100 million unique TCR beta sequences from roughly 180 million T cells. To predict cytomegalovirus infection status, the study brought together high-throughput TCR immunosequencing, statistical association of individual TCRs with disease status, and machine learning. A later genetic analysis used genome-wide SNP genotypes for about 65% of the 666 donors, treating that subset as a discovery cohort. The study aimed to test whether cataloging public T cell receptors could reveal signatures of past pathogen exposure. The study profiled the T cell repertoires of about 640 subjects by immunosequencing and related them to cytomegalovirus serostatus. Among 398 genotyped donors of the cohort, an average of approximately 240,000 unique TCR beta nucleotide sequences were sequenced per donor, around 20% of them non-productive. Rather than using new phenotypic data, the later analysis identified candidate immune exposures from TCR beta sequences and from how often those sequences occurred across donors. Roughly 300 gigabases of sequencing data and tens of millions of unique TCR sequences made up an early release that covered around 640 HLA-typed donors. Among the approximately 400 genotyped donors, about 85% belonged to the genetic ancestry cluster associated with self-reported Caucasian donors. Both class I and class II loci were covered by HLA typing, at four-digit resolution. Four or five DR-DQ haplotypes were handled as single units for association and clustering because linkage in the cohort was strong. The number of donors typed differed by locus, with roughly 620-640 for A, B, C, DRB1 and DQB1, more than 500 for DQA1, over 600 for DPA1, and approximately 470 for DPB1. Every discovery cohort repertoire had been produced on one sequencing platform. Alongside the repertoire data, information on donor age, sex, ethnicity and CMV serostatus was compiled. A later analysis re-analyzed previously published TCR beta repertoires from roughly 600 donors and added high-resolution HLA genotyping to study TCR occurrence patterns. An earlier analysis of some 500 of the donors used high-throughput TCR beta sequencing to judge whether each TCR beta V gene segment behaved as functional or pseudogenic. In addition to the first cohort of 666 subjects, a separate validation cohort of around 110 different subjects was used. What the work shows at the level of the full study, not this receptor alone: According to a later analysis, most CMV-associated TCR beta chains appeared to be HLA-restricted, and the HLA associations seemed to be driven largely by CMV exposure. An association between a missense DCLRE1C variant and V-gene and J-gene trimming of TCR beta chains was found in a later genetic analysis and replicated in an independent cohort. The 87-base-pair reads could not distinguish some IMGT-functional V segments, including TRBV6-2 and TRBV6-3, so those segments were excluded. Linkage disequilibrium might explain the correlated functional status among segregating V segments, but an unknown experimental factor could not be excluded. A cluster of highly shared sequence variants was judged likely to represent a technical artifact of the sequencing pipeline. According to the authors, the approach could potentially be generalized to other disease states and immunological phenotypes. In vitro tests confirmed that a few of the cytomegalovirus-associated TCR beta chains recognize cytomegalovirus antigens. In an earlier analysis of 500 to 650 of the donors, most TCR beta V segments appeared in productive rearrangements about 87% or about 30% of the time, broadly matching IMGT annotations. Because some donors lacked HLA typing at each locus, the association tests relied only on the typed subset. Because counts were too low, more than 15 rarely observed V segments, including chromosome 9 orphons, were left out of the earlier analysis of some 640 of the donors. Immune exposure information for the cohort was limited to CMV serostatus. A later analysis reported that several top co-occurrence clusters appeared linked to parvovirus B19, influenza, CMV and Epstein-Barr virus. Most TCR sequences were observed very rarely across donors, whereas some public TCRs were present in many individuals. According to a later genetic analysis, donors in an Asian-associated ancestry cluster had fewer N-insertions in productive TCRs than the approximately 700-donor mean. Roughly uniform sequencing depth across donors was assumed in presence/absence analyses, although this assumption may not hold. Specific HLA alleles were associated with some 15,000 TCR beta sequences at a false discovery rate of 0.05 in a later analysis. The cohort was sequenced for TCR beta chains only, and without alpha or paired-chain data the features that could be detected were limited. A further reported finding was that TCR beta sequences accurately predicted the HLA-A and HLA-B alleles for most subjects in the first cohort. In a later analysis, the rate of TCR association differed among HLA loci, with DRB1 alleles having the most associated TCRs and HLA-C alleles having the fewest. The study gave a list of 150 to 200 TCR beta chains associated with cytomegalovirus. In a later analysis, HLA-associated TCR beta chains were found to be more clonally expanded and to have lower generation probabilities than equally common non-associated chains. Assigning TCR associations to individual alleles was difficult when HLA alleles, especially DR and DQ, strongly co-occurred. The classifier was reported to diagnose cytomegalovirus status with high specificity and sensitivity in both the original and validation cohorts.

As regards this clone: Its antigen has not been determined. No quality values exist for individual bases; no much larger clone is one base distant.

Libraries were made using the immunoSEQ multiplex PCR assay. The multiplex PCR relied on a mix of 60 forward primers for TCR Vbeta segments and 13 reverse primers for TCR Jbeta segments. The CDR3 region of rearranged TCR beta genes was amplified from genomic DNA with a multiplex PCR assay. The amplified TCR beta libraries were sequenced on the Illumina HiSeq System as 87-base-pair reads. The authors' analysis ran thus. Across the 670 or so repertoires, a later analysis counted roughly 84 million unique TCR beta chains, some 11 million of which were shared by at least two donors. To remove PCR and sequencing errors, raw reads were error-corrected and collapsed into unique sequences using a nearest-neighbor algorithm that merged closely related sequences. To assign V, D and J gene segments, CDR3 sequences were aligned to IMGT reference sequences. Each retained sequence needed at least a six-nucleotide match to both a V gene segment and a J gene segment. Rearrangements were called productive when the CDR3 lacked stop codons and stayed in frame with V and J; all others were non-productive. CDR3 was defined according to IMGT convention as the region running from the second conserved V-encoded cysteine to the conserved J-encoded phenylalanine. Sequences without an unambiguous match to a single V gene segment were excluded from the earlier analysis of a few hundred of the donors. In an earlier analysis of 587 of the donors, V segments were called functional above 56.7% productive rearrangements and were called segregating when the between-donor standard deviation exceeded 5%. A statistical classification framework was built for diagnosing cytomegalovirus status from the catalog of TCR beta chain sequences. In a later analysis, V and J genes were assigned by comparing TCR nucleotide sequences against IMGT/GENE-DB human TR gene sequences. A later analysis assigned CDR3 sequences and most-parsimonious VDJ recombination scenarios with the TCRdist pipeline. A later analysis defined each TCR beta chain by its CDR3 amino acid sequence plus V-gene family, and excluded reads lacking a unique V-gene family. In a later analysis, a few hundred highly shared, low-generation-probability nucleotide sequences were removed to address suspected cross-contamination and a sequencing artifact. A later analysis calculated a clonal expansion index for each public chain from normalized within-repertoire ranks of inferred template counts. Generation probabilities in a later analysis came from a VDJ recombination model fitted to out-of-frame rearrangements, and those results were checked against IGoR. In a later analysis, hypergeometric tests were used to score TCR-TCR, TCR-HLA and TCR-CMV co-occurrence, with a repertoire-size bias correction applied to TCR pairs. False discovery rates were estimated in a later analysis by permuting HLA or CMV assignments 20 times. In a later analysis, co-occurring TCRs were grouped using DBSCAN, and TCRdist sequence similarity was added for clustering within HLA-allele-positive subsets. Repertoires with fewer than 30,000 or more than 120,000 public chains were left out of co-occurrence clustering, as were about 5 repertoires with anomalous nucleotide sharing. TCRdb obtained this table from immuneACCESS and retained in-frame rearrangements with V and J assigned. These tables miss some clones; where compared with another copy, unresolved V genes account for less than half of the shortfall, and the remainder is unexplained. D and trimming were read from the DNA, whereas the V and J calls and clone size are those reported in that table. The sample profile shows 100,000 to 150,000 clones; roughly 60% of them were found once. The ten largest clones capture 2% to 3% of the sample.

The cohort comprised 666 healthy bone marrow donors. At the time of sampling, every cohort member was nominally healthy, though immune exposures that went unrecorded were likely present. The donor was CMV seronegative and belonged to the group of 352 seronegative cohort members. A peripheral blood sample was collected from each donor, and TCR beta sequencing was performed on peripheral blood mononuclear cells. The Qiagen DNeasy Blood Extraction Kit was used to extract genomic DNA from the blood cell samples. The CDR3 goes from the cysteine to the phenylalanine over 16 residues. Of all the DNA, just the CDR3 is kept, 48 bases in frame from base 1. V is clipped by 10 bases and J by 4 bases, and the sequence between their germline boundaries is 23 bases long. CDR1 and CDR2, per the germline V gene, are MGHDK and SYGVNS.

The TCR originated in a woman in her thirties or forties in good health and CMV-seronegative. What was sequenced was PBMCs. The chain links TRBV25-1 with TRBJ2-1; the D region possibly corresponds to TRBD1 (7 bases align). The bases are TGTGCCACCGGAGGGGGCCCGATGACAGGGTACAATGAGCAGTTCTTC. The translation is CATGGGPMTGYNEQFF.